The clone carrying this T cell receptor (beta chain) appeared a few times. Its antigen is unknown. The ViraFEST assay expanded antigen-specific CD4+ T cells with viral peptide pools before sequencing. Culture lasted about ten days before CD4+ T cell isolation. About 2 million PBMC were seeded per well and grown in the presence of about 10 IU/ml IL-2 and 8.5 to 10 ug/ml peptides. V was trimmed by 10 bases and J by 2 bases, leaving 14 bases between them. The CDR3 is 13 amino acids. Germline loops: CDR1 SNHLY, CDR2 FYNNEI. The data stem from a study of vaccination effects on CD4 cells after COVID-19. Overall study: Vaccination of participants consisted of two doses of either the BNT162b2 or mRNA-1273 vaccine.

Profiled with immunoSEQ multiplex PCR; TCRdb holds only in-frame clones, not every one. The sample comprises under 65,000 clones, over 80% of which are singletons, and 2% to 3% rests with the top ten. Here the sequenced sample was CD4+ T cells from PBMCs cultured with HCoV-229E spike peptides, taken before COVID-19 vaccination. The J gene is TRBJ1-1, the V gene TRBV2; possibly TRBD1 for D (6 bases). The clonotype comes from a human donor who received a COVID-19 vaccine. The CDR3 bases are TGTGCCACACGACAGGACTATAACACTGAAGCTTTCTTT. Its translation is CATRQDYNTEAFF.